This TCR beta chain was identified in a study of blood T cell repertoires in COVID-19. Study-wide context: COVID-19 samples from acute and convalescent phases originated in the United States, Italy and Spain. Sample material is recorded as cDNA or gDNA derived from T cells, B-cell-depleted T cells, or PBMCs.

The CDR3 consists of 13 residues. Germline CDR1 reads MDHEN; CDR2 reads SYDVKM. The V and J ends lost 5 bases and 9 bases respectively, with 11 bases between them. Authors' data handling: Amplification of reference gene primers provided the estimated nucleated cell counts. The protocol was immunoSEQ multiplex PCR, while the TCRdb copy is restricted to in-frame clones and leaves out a portion. That table furnishes V, J and clone size, whereas the DNA furnished D and trimming. The sample lists some 380,000 clones, roughly four fifths occurring once. The receptor was isolated from a human donor with acute or convalescent COVID-19. The donor label of this sample is uncertain. This sequence joins TRBV28 and TRBJ1-6; D unresolved. Sequenced: peripheral blood. CDR3 protein: CASSLVPPSPLHF. CDR3 sequence (DNA): TGTGCCAGCAGTCTAGTCCCACCTTCACCCCTCCACTTT.